This T cell receptor beta chain emerged from a study of cytomegalovirus exposure and HLA in healthy donors. The PCR contained 60 Vbeta and 13 Jbeta primers. Assay used: immunoSEQ multiplex PCR; TCRdb lists only in-frame clones, some missing. Of 100,000 or so clones detected, approximately 80% appear once; the ten largest clones hold about 1.2%. Trimming removed 3 bases at V and 4 bases at J, with 6 bases between. Germline V gives CDR1 MDHEN, CDR2 SYDVKM. The CDR3 is 12 amino acids. The source material was PBMCs. This TCR came from a woman aged 18 to 35 in good health and CMV-seronegative. This rearrangement joins TRBV28 to TRBJ1-2; D not certain. CDR3 sequence (DNA): TGTGCCAGCAGTTTTGCAGGCTATGGCTACACCTTC. It specifies CASSFAGYGYTF.